Sequencing of this TCR beta chain was carried out in a study of shared clonotypes between healthy human individuals. The DNA input per sorted-subset replicate PCR was roughly 0.2 ug, corresponding to 25,000 to 35,000 T cell genomes. Only in-frame clones appear in the TCRdb table, and some are missing; sequencing was by immunoSEQ multiplex PCR. The sample lists under 2,500,000 clones; almost 96% were seen once. This clonotype originated in a man aged 18 to 30 in good health. Sequencing was done on a sample of naive CD4+ T cells sorted from blood. Subset: CD45RA+ positively selected.

The CDR3 region has the DNA TGTGCCATCAGTGAGCCGGGGCTGGCAGGGGATGACGAGCAGTACTTC. Protein product: CAISEPGLAGDDEQYF. V and J are TRBV10-3 and TRBJ2-7; tentative D call: TRBD1 (6 bases). This CDR3 contains 16 residues. The V end lost 2 bases, the J end lost 5 bases, and 19 bases lay between the germline ends. Germline V gene data show CDR1 as ENHRY and CDR2 as SYGVKD.